These T cell receptor beta chains were read from a single sample in a study of cytomegalovirus exposure and HLA in healthy donors. TCRdb's table, derived via immunoSEQ multiplex PCR, lists solely in-frame clones and lacks some. The data hold around 190,000 clones, with roughly 82% observed a single time. The sequenced material came from PBMCs. The receptors originated from a woman in her 50s in good health and CMV-seronegative. CDR3s include the opening cysteine and the closing phenylalanine or tryptophan. The D gene is left open where the match is weak. Expanded clones get a size class; other rows say once, few or many, or leave the size out.

>TRBJ2-7|TRBV5-4|.|TRBD2|14
CASSLRAGGGEQYF
TGTGCCAGCAGCTTGCGCGCGGGAGGAGGGGAGCAGTACTTC
>TRBJ2-5|TRBV18|.|TRBD1|15
CASSLGQQQKETQYF
TGTGCCAGCTCACTGGGACAGCAACAGAAAGAGACCCAGTACTTC
>TRBJ2-1|TRBV29-1|once|.|13
CSVAADTYNEQFF
TGCAGCGTTGCGGCGGATACCTACAATGAGCAGTTCTTC
>TRBJ2-7|TRBV20-1|.|.|11
CSAKERGYQYF
TGCAGTGCTAAGGAAAGGGGGTATCAGTACTTC
>TRBJ2-3|TRBV27|.|.|19
CASSLRLISTGLPTDTQYF
TGTGCCAGCAGTTTACGGCTAATTTCAACAGGGCTTCCAACAGATACGCAGTATTTT
>TRBJ2-2|TRBV7-9|.|.|16
CASSPRGTGDTGELFF
TGTGCCAGCAGCCCCAGGGGAACAGGAGACACCGGGGAGCTGTTTTTT
>TRBJ1-2|TRBV19|.|.|11
CASSMMRGYTF
TGTGCCAGTAGTATGATGCGTGGCTACACCTTC
>TRBJ2-7|TRBV27|.|.|13
CASSFRDGYEQYF
TGTGCCAGCAGTTTCAGGGATGGCTACGAGCAGTACTTC
>TRBJ1-4|TRBV5-6|few|.|16
CASSSIQGSSNEKLFF
TGTGCCAGCAGCTCGATTCAGGGCTCATCTAATGAAAAACTGTTTTTT
>TRBJ1-1|TRBV28|.|TRBD1|16
CASSFWATGANTEAFF
TGTGCCAGCAGTTTTTGGGCGACAGGGGCGAACACTGAAGCTTTCTTT
>TRBJ2-7|TRBV5-1|.|.|14
CASSSWDPGNEQYF
TGCGCCAGCAGCTCTTGGGATCCGGGGAACGAGCAGTACTTC
>TRBJ2-1|TRBV10-2|.|TRBD2|19
CASSEKGLAGVPSYNEQFF
TGCGCCAGCAGTGAGAAGGGACTAGCGGGAGTTCCCTCCTACAATGAGCAGTTCTTC
>TRBJ2-3|TRBV11-1|.|.|14
CASSFGGDTDTQYF
TGTGCCAGCAGCTTCGGAGGGGATACGGATACGCAGTATTTT
>TRBJ1-1|TRBV9|.|.|16
CASSVATGDSNTEAFF
TGTGCCAGCAGCGTAGCTACTGGGGACTCTAACACTGAAGCTTTCTTT
>TRBJ2-5|TRBV6-1|.|.|10
CASRQETQYF
TGTGCCAGCCGTCAAGAGACCCAGTACTTC
>TRBJ2-7|TRBV4-1|.|.|14
CASSQEREAYEQYF
TGCGCCAGCAGCCAAGAGAGGGAAGCCTACGAGCAGTACTTC
>TRBJ2-4|TRBV28|.|TRBD1|20
CASSLDGQGSHLIAKNIQYF
TGTGCCAGCAGTTTAGACGGACAGGGGTCTCACCTTATAGCCAAAAACATTCAGTACTTC